These 5 T cell receptor beta chains came from one sample sequenced in a study of vaccination and CD4 T cells after COVID-19. Treatment defined: roughly 11-day PBMC culture with coronavirus spike peptide pools or control peptides (ViraFEST assay). The study sequenced cultured CD4+ T cell DNA using the Oncomine TCR Beta short-read assay. Using its own MiXCR run on the PCR reads, TCRdb lists one record per CDR3 protein. The data show more than 20,000 distinct CDR3 sequences, with 35% to 55% seen just once and approximately 7.5% held by the top ten. No antigen is known for these receptors. What was sequenced was CD4+ T cells from blood, cultured in vitro. The origin of the receptors is a human donor who had recovered from COVID-19.

This clonotype is a singleton in its sample. This rearrangement joins TRBV5-8 to TRBJ2-1; TRBD2 might be the D (5 bases). CDR3 size: 16 residues. Germline CDR1 reads SGHTS; CDR2 reads YDEGEE. V was clipped by 5 bases and J by 3 bases, with 18 bases between them. Here the CDR3 reads CASRTYPAARYNEQFF. The CDR3 DNA reads as TGTGCCAGCAGGACGTACCCAGCGGCTCGCTACAATGAGCAGTTCTTC.

V is TRBV11-2 and J is TRBJ1-2, with 8 nucleotides matching TRBD1. The germline V gene has CDR1 SGHAT and CDR2 FQNNGV. The CDR3 covers 13 residues. Trimming removed 4 bases from V and 7 bases from J; junction bases left unmatched: 5. The CDR3 loop is CASSSGQGGGYTF. DNA of the CDR3: TGTGCCAGCAGCTCCGGACAGGGAGGTGGCTACACCTTC.

Concerning this clonotype: Given the absence of the conserved phenylalanine or tryptophan at the CDR3 end, a read error is likely. The rearrangement uses TRBV2 and TRBJ2-3; 7 nucleotides match TRBD1. V trimming: 4 bases; J trimming: 2 bases; junction bases outside the gene matches: 9. The CDR3 runs 16 residues. The germline V gene encodes CDR1 SNHLY and CDR2 FYNNEI. CDR3 sequence: CASSAVTGALTDTQYL. DNA for the CDR3: TGTGCCAGCAGTGCCGTTACAGGGGCCCTCACAGATACGCAGTATTTA.

The chain joins TRBV28 to TRBJ2-4; D gene unclear. V was cut by 5 bases and J by 2 bases, with 19 bases left in between. The CDR3 is made up of 17 amino acids. CDR1 and CDR2 (germline): MDHEN, SYDVKM. DNA of the CDR3: TGTGCCAGCAGTCCCCCCGTCGCCCACGGGCCCAAAAACATTCAGTACTTC. Protein: CASSPPVAHGPKNIQYF.

This clonotype came up a few times. This chain links TRBV28 with TRBJ2-3; either TRBD1 or TRBD2 may fit D (5 bases each). Trimming cost V 2 bases and J 1 base, with 13 bases left between them. This CDR3 is 16 amino acids long. Per germline, CDR1 MDHEN and CDR2 SYDVKM. Here the CDR3 DNA reads TGTGCCAGCAGTTTAATGAGGGGCAGCGGCACAGATACGCAGTATTTT. This encodes CASSLMRGSGTDTQYF.